This TCR beta chain was profiled in a study of vaccination effects on CD4 cells after COVID-19. The study's findings and limits: Late post-vaccination samples showed marked contraction of infection- and vaccine-induced clones.

This clone was recorded once. Its specificity is not known. Within the ViraFEST assay, antigen-specific CD4+ T cells underwent expansion with viral peptide pools prior to sequencing. It was after roughly ten days of culture that CD4+ T cells were isolated. None of these healthy vaccinees had been infected with SARS-CoV-2 before vaccination. Researchers swapped half the medium for IL-2 medium on both days 3 and 7. Method: immunoSEQ multiplex PCR; TCRdb's copy keeps in-frame clones and lacks some. Here the sample spans tens of thousands of clones, about 75% being singletons. The germline V gene has CDR1 KGHSH and CDR2 LQKENI. This CDR3 region has 12 residues. Trimming shortened V by 3 bases and J by 3 bases, and 4 bases separated the two germline ends.

The chain recombines TRBV18 with TRBJ2-3; D gene ambiguous. The sequence derives from a human donor who received a COVID-19 vaccine. The sample was CD4+ T cells from PBMCs cultured with HCoV-NL63 spike peptides, taken before COVID-19 vaccination. CDR3 sequence reads: CASSPPTDTQYF. The CDR3 DNA is TGTGCCAGCTCACCCCCGACAGATACGCAGTATTTT. The full variable domain, with the rest looked up from reference TRBV18 and TRBJ2-3, is NAGVMQNPRHLVRRRGQEARLRCSPMKGHSHVYWYRQLPEEGLKFMVYLQKENIIDESGMPKERFSAEFPKEGPSILRIQQVVRGDSAAYFCASSPPTDTQYFGPGTRLTVL.